This note documents a single T cell receptor beta chain sequence. The antigen is unknown. Germline V gives CDR1 LNHDA, CDR2 SQIVND (reference sequence). The CDR3 has 13 residues. V lost 4 bases, J lost 5 bases, and 9 bases lay in between. The data stem from a study of T cell repertoires in cytomegalovirus infection. For the study at large: The authors used CMV epitopes that were HLA-C-restricted (recently identified) and HLA-B-restricted (well studied). Shared public TCR beta signatures pointed to both CMV infection and a matching HLA type.

Regarding the study as a whole: HLA-C-restricted TCR beta clonotypes specific for CMV led the ex vivo response. There were carriers of CMV plus the relevant HLA, and cumulative public TCR beta family frequency identified them.

TCRdb recomputed calls from the reads with MiXCR, one row per CDR3 protein. This table has approximately 110,000 distinct CDR3 sequences, around 32% appearing once. The chain employs TRBV19 and TRBJ1-5, with no clear D. This clonotype was obtained from a human donor in good health (CMV status not recorded). Some clones in this sample may be carry-over from other donors' samples. The sequenced sample was CD8+ T cells from cultured PBMCs, obtained from culture after CMV antigen stimulation. The CDR3 here is CASSTQRDQPQHF. CDR3 nucleotide sequence: TGTGCCAGTAGTACACAGAGAGATCAGCCCCAGCATTTT.